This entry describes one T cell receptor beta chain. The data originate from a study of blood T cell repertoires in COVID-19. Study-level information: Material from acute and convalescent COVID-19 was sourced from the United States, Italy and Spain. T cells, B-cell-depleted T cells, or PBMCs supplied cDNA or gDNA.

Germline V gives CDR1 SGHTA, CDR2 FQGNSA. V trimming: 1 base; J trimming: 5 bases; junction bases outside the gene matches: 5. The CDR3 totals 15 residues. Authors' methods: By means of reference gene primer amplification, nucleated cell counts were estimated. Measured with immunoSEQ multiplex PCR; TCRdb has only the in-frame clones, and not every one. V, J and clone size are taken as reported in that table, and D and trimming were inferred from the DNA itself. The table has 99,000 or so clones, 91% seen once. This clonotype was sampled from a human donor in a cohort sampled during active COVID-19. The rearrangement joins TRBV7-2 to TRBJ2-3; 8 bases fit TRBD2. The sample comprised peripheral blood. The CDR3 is CASSLDGRGVDTQYF. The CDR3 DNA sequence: TGTGCCAGCAGCTTAGACGGGAGGGGCGTAGATACGCAGTATTTT.